Shown below are 17 T cell receptor beta chains from a single sample sequenced in a study of regulatory T cells in long-lasting Graves disease. Combining iRepertoire HTBI primers with Arm-PCR of CDR3 regions, the authors built TCR beta libraries. TCRdb used MiXCR to reprocess the multiplex PCR reads, holding one entry per CDR3 protein. Of roughly 700,000 distinct CDR3 sequences listed, around 30% are singletons. Noted time point: persistent/refractory GD, antithyroid drugs over 5 years with positive TRAb. The TCR library was prepared using RNA isolated from PBMCs. The input for sequencing was peripheral blood mononuclear cells (PBMCs), taken when the disease was refractory, from a patient treated with antithyroid drugs. Receptors were obtained from a female donor with Graves disease.

This chain connects TRBV20-1 to TRBJ2-2; a possible D gene is TRBD2 (6 bases). This CDR3 is built from 15 residues. CDR1 and CDR2 from the germline V gene are DFQATT and SNEGSKA (reference sequence). V dropped 3 bases and J dropped 2 bases, with 13 bases sitting between them. Here the CDR3 DNA reads TGCAGTGCTAGTGGTGGAGGACTAAACACCGGGGAGCTGTTTTTT. Translating it yields CSASGGGLNTGELFF.

V is TRBV10-3 and J is TRBJ1-1, with D uncertain. The V gene's germline CDR1 is ENHRY and CDR2 SYGVKD. V lost 2 bases to trimming and J lost 1 base, with 8 bases between them. The CDR3 length is 14 residues. This CDR3 reads CAISERLTNTEAFF. Written as DNA, the CDR3 is TGTGCCATCAGTGAGCGCCTGACGAACACTGAAGCTTTCTTT.

This clonotype has at least ten counts. The rearrangement joins TRBV6-6 to TRBJ2-7; 10 bases align to TRBD1. Germline V gene sequence: CDR1 MNHNY, CDR2 SVGAGI (reference sequence). Losses at the gene ends were 0 bases for V and 6 bases for J; bases not matched to a gene: 5. The CDR3 sequence is 15 residues long. CDR3: CASSYSGQGKSEQYF. CDR3 sequence (DNA): TGTGCCAGCAGTTACTCGGGACAGGGGAAATCCGAGCAGTACTTC.

CDR3 protein: CASAGGVVTEAFF. The CDR3 DNA reads as TGTGCCAGCGCTGGGGGGGTCGTCACTGAAGCTTTCTTT. V usage is TRBV19 and J usage is TRBJ1-1; D is perhaps TRBD1 (5 bases). The V gene's germline CDR1 is LNHDA and CDR2 SQIVND (reference sequence). The CDR3 contains 13 residues. The ends were cut back, 9 bases at V and 4 bases at J, with 15 bases in the middle.

V gene TRBV6-1 combines with J gene TRBJ2-5; D unresolved. Germline V CDR1 and CDR2: MNHNS, SASEGT. V lost 7 bases and J lost 4, with 10 bases in between. The CDR3 is made up of 12 amino acids. Here the CDR3 DNA reads TGTGCCAGCATGTCAGTATCAGAGACCCAGTACTTC. Protein: CASMSVSETQYF.

The chain carries TRBV18 and TRBJ1-3; TRBD1 aligns across 8 bases. This CDR3 has 14 residues. Germline assignment: CDR1 KGHSH and CDR2 LQKENI. Unmatched junction bases numbered 2, after V lost 4 bases and J lost 3 bases. The DNA of the CDR3 is TGTGCCAGCTCACGGACAGGGAATGGAAACACCATATATTTT. This gives the protein CASSRTGNGNTIYF.

CDR3 protein: CASSYFKTTRLASGANVLTF. The CDR3 DNA reads TGTGCCAGCAGTTACTTCAAAACGACAAGGCTGGCGTCTGGGGCCAACGTCCTGACTTTC. The chain has TRBV6-9 and TRBJ2-6; D gene uncertain. Germline-derived CDR1 and CDR2 are MNHGY and SVAAGI. Trimming pared 3 bases from V and 1 base from J, leaving 22 bases between. CDR3 size: 20 residues.

This sequence joins TRBV20-1 and TRBJ2-4; TRBD2 matches 13 bases. Per germline, CDR1 DFQATT and CDR2 SNEGSKA (reference sequence). J gave up 0 bases and V 3 bases, and 8 bases lay outside the gene matches. The length of the CDR3 is 18 residues. CDR3 sequence reads: CSARVLAGGIVAKNIQYF. The CDR3 DNA reads TGCAGTGCTAGGGTACTAGCGGGAGGGATCGTAGCCAAAAACATTCAGTACTTC.

The V call is TRBV6-1, the J call TRBJ1-2, with a weak D call TRBD1 (5 bases). V lost 0 bases and J lost 8, with 13 bases in between. The CDR3 totals 14 residues. Germline CDR1 MNHNS, CDR2 SASEGT. The chain's CDR3 is CASSEAPAKGGYTF. The CDR3 DNA sequence: TGTGCCAGCAGTGAAGCGCCTGCGAAGGGGGGCTACACCTTC.

V and J are TRBV9 and TRBJ1-2; D may be TRBD1 (5 bases). Germline CDR1 and CDR2: SGDLS and YYNGEE. The V gene lost 3 bases and the J gene lost 6 bases, with 21 bases spanning the gap. The CDR3 contains 16 residues. The CDR3 DNA reads TGTGCCAGCAGCGGCCTTCACGACAGCAACCATAATGGCTACACCTTC. It specifies CASSGLHDSNHNGYTF.

This clonotype has a handful of counts. This sequence joins TRBV14 and TRBJ1-2, with a tentative D call TRBD1 (5 bases). From germline, CDR1 is SGHDN and CDR2 FVKESK. The CDR3 runs to 15 residues. V shed 0 bases and J shed 4 bases, with 12 bases lying between them. The CDR3 DNA reads TGTGCCAGCAGCCAAGATCAGGGTTTGGTCTATGGCTACACCTTC. Its translation is CASSQDQGLVYGYTF. The full variable domain, its missing parts supplied by reference TRBV14 and TRBJ1-2, is EAGVTQFPSHSVIEKGQTVTLRCDPISGHDNLYWYRRVMGKEIKFLLHFVKESKQDESGMPNNRFLAERTGGTYSTLKVQPAELEDSGVYFCASSQDQGLVYGYTFGSGTRLTVV.

This clonotype was seen at least ten times. The J gene is TRBJ2-7, the V gene TRBV12-3 or TRBV12-4; weak D call: TRBD2 (5 bases). This CDR3 is 15 amino acids long. V lost 6 bases and J 3 bases, leaving 18 bases between the germline ends. The CDR3 DNA sequence: TGTGCCAGCAGCCCTACGACTATCGTGGGCTACGAGCAGTACTTC. It yields the protein CASSPTTIVGYEQYF.

The sample holds a few counts of this clonotype. The CDR3 spells CASSEQGGGYYGYTF. The CDR3 bases are TGTGCCAGCAGCGAGCAGGGCGGAGGGTACTATGGCTACACCTTC. The rearrangement joins TRBV7-2 to TRBJ1-2; a possible D gene is TRBD1 (5 bases). The CDR3 contains 15 residues. The germline V gene encodes CDR1 SGHTA and CDR2 FQGNSA. With 5 bases removed from V and 3 bases from J, the gap between germline ends came to 16 bases.

The table lists this clonotype with a few counts. The chain carries TRBV2 and TRBJ2-7; possible D gene TRBD2, 6 bases. V lost 1 base and J lost 6, with 13 bases in between. Germline values: CDR1 SNHLY, CDR2 FYNNEI. The CDR3 is made up of 14 amino acids. CDR3 DNA: TGTGCCAGCAGTGAAGACCGAGCGGGCCCCGAGCAGTACTTC. It specifies CASSEDRAGPEQYF.

This chain links TRBV20-1 with TRBJ2-7; a possible D gene is TRBD1 (6 bases). The CDR3 covers 12 residues. Per the germline V gene, CDR1 is DFQATT and CDR2 is SNEGSKA (reference sequence). Trimming removed 5 bases at V and 3 bases at J, with 11 bases between. CDR3 protein: CSALDRLYEQYF. Written as DNA, the CDR3 is TGCAGTGCTTTGGACAGACTCTACGAGCAGTACTTC.

This rearrangement joins TRBV7-6 to TRBJ1-4; TRBD1 is a possible D gene (5 bases). The V gene's germline CDR1 is SGHVS and CDR2 FNYEAQ. The CDR3 sequence is 13 residues long. Trimming left V 4 bases short and J 10 bases short, with 13 bases between. CDR3 loop: CASSSGGGGKLFF. CDR3 in DNA: TGTGCCAGCAGCTCCGGCGGGGGAGGAAAACTGTTTTTT.

The sample holds a few counts of this clonotype. This chain connects TRBV3-1 to TRBJ1-1; perhaps TRBD1 as D (5 bases). The CDR3 has 15 residues. Germline V lookup: CDR1 LGHDT, CDR2 YNNKEL (reference sequence). V lost 0 bases and J lost 5, with 13 bases in between. The CDR3 sequence: CASSQEARVATEAFF. The CDR3 DNA sequence: TGTGCCAGCAGCCAAGAGGCCAGGGTGGCGACTGAAGCTTTCTTT.